This note documents a single TCR beta chain sequence. The antigen remains undetermined. This entry comes from a study of cytomegalovirus exposure and HLA in healthy donors. Study-wide findings and caveats: Association of a missense DCLRE1C variant with TCR beta V- and J-gene trimming was reported in a later analysis.

In the PCR, 60 Vbeta and 13 Jbeta primers were used. TCRdb's table, derived via immunoSEQ multiplex PCR, lists solely in-frame clones and lacks some. This sample has over 75,000 clones, with around four fifths found just once. Germline V gene lookup returns CDR1 SQVTM and CDR2 ANQGSEA. The CDR3 is 15 residues long. V trimming: 3 bases; J trimming: 5 bases; junction bases outside the gene matches: 10. Sequencing input: PBMCs. The receptor comes from a man between 40 and 49 years old in good health and CMV-seropositive. The gene calls are TRBV29-1 and TRBJ2-3; TRBD2 matches at 8 bases. This CDR3 reads CSVEGPGGPGDTQYF. CDR3 DNA: TGCAGCGTTGAGGGCCCGGGAGGGCCGGGAGATACGCAGTATTTT.